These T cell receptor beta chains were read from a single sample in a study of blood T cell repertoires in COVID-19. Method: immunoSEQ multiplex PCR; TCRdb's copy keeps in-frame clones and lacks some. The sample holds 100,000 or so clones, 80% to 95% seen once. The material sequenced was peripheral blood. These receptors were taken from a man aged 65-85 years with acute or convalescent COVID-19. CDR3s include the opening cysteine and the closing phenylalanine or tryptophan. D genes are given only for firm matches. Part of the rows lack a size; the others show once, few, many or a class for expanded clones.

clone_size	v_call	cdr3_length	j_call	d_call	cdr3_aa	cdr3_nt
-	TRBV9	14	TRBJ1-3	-	CASSVGGNSNTIYF	TGTGCCAGCAGCGTAGGGGGCAACTCGAACACCATATATTTT
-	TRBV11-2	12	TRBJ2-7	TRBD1	CASQTGGYEQYF	TGTGCCAGCCAGACAGGGGGCTACGAGCAGTACTTC
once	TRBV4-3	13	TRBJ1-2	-	CASSQVEGNGYTF	TGCGCCAGCAGCCAAGTTGAGGGAAATGGCTACACCTTC
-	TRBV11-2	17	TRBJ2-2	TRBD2	CASSLGPSSGRARELFF	TGTGCCAGCAGCTTAGGCCCCTCTAGCGGGAGGGCCCGGGAGCTGTTTTTT
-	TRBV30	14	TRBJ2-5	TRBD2	CAWSPGLAQETQYF	TGTGCCTGGAGTCCGGGACTAGCCCAAGAGACCCAGTACTTC
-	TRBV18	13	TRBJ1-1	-	CASSPDRYTEAFF	TGTGCCAGCTCCCCAGACAGGTACACTGAAGCTTTCTTT
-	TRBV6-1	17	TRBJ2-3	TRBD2	CASSEAIWGGEADTQYF	TGTGCCAGCAGTGAAGCGATTTGGGGGGGTGAGGCAGATACGCAGTATTTT
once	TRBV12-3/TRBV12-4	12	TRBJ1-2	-	CASSSEGYGYTF	TGTGCCAGCAGTTCGGAGGGCTATGGCTACACCTTC
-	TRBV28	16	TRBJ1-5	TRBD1	CASSFEGRGIAQPQHF	TGTGCCAGCAGTTTTGAAGGCAGGGGGATCGCCCAGCCCCAGCATTTT
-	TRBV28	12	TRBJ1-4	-	CASRQGWEKLFF	TGTGCCAGCAGGCAGGGCTGGGAAAAACTGTTTTTT
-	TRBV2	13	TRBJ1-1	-	CASKLEMNTEAFF	TGTGCCAGCAAGTTAGAAATGAACACTGAAGCTTTCTTT
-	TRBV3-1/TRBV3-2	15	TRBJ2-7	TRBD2	CASSQRGRISYEQYF	TGTGCCAGCAGCCAACGCGGGAGGATCTCCTACGAGCAGTACTTC
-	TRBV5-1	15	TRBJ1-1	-	CASSFLGGTNTEAFF	TGCGCCAGCAGCTTCCTCGGGGGGACGAACACTGAAGCTTTCTTT
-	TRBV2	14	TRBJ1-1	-	CASSAYSGGTEAFF	TGTGCCAGCAGTGCATATTCGGGTGGCACTGAAGCTTTCTTT
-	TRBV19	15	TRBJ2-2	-	CAMTFRVIVGGELFF	TGTGCCATGACCTTCAGGGTTATCGTTGGCGGGGAGCTGTTTTTT
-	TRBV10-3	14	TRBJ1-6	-	CAISEREEESPLHF	TGTGCCATCAGTGAGAGAGAGGAGGAGTCACCCCTCCACTTT
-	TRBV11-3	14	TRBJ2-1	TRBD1	CASSPRDRGHEQFF	TGTGCCAGCAGCCCCCGGGACAGGGGGCATGAGCAGTTCTTC
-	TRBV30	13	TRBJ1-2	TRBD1	CAWSPDRENGYTF	TGTGCCTGGAGTCCCGACAGGGAGAATGGCTACACCTTC